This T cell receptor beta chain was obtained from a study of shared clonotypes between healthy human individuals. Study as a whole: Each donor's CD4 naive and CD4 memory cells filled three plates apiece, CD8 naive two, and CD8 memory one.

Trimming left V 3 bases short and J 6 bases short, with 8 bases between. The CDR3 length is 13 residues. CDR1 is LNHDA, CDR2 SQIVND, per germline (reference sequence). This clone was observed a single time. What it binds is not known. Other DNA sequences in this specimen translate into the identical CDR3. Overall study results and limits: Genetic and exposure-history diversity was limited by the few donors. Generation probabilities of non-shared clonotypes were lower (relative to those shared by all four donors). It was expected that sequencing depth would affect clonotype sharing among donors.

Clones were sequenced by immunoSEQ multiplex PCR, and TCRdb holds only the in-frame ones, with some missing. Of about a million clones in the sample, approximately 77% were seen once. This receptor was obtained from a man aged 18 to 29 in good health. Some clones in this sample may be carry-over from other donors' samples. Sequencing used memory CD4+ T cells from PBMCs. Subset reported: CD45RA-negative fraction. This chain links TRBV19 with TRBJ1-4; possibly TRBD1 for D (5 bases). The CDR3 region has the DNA TGTGCCAGTAGTATCGACAGAGATGAAAAACTGTTTTTT. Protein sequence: CASSIDRDEKLFF.